Listed below are T cell receptor beta chains from one sample, sequenced in a study of Ad26.COV2.S vaccination and SARS-CoV-2 variants. Measured with immunoSEQ multiplex PCR; TCRdb has only the in-frame clones, and not every one. The top ten clones hold 12% of a sample with hundreds of thousands of clones, approximately 90% of them seen once. This material consisted of peripheral blood, taken in a trial of Ad26.COV2.S vaccine versus placebo. The source is a person between 18 and 65 years old who received the Ad26.COV2.S COVID-19 vaccine or a placebo. Both conserved end residues are part of each CDR3. D genes are given only for firm matches. For some rows the clone size is stated as once, few or many, or as a class when expanded; others skip it.

CDR3 protein: CATSRRFGQGNTEAFF
CDR3 DNA: TGTGCCACCAGCCGGCGATTCGGACAGGGGAACACTGAAGCTTTCTTT
V gene: TRBV15
CDR3 length: 16
D gene: TRBD1
clone size: NA
J gene: TRBJ1-1

CDR3 protein: CASRPPRRTDTQYF
CDR3 DNA: TGTGCCAGCAGGCCGCCGCGCCGCACAGATACGCAGTATTTT
V gene: TRBV28
CDR3 length: 14
D gene: NA
clone size: NA
J gene: TRBJ2-3

CDR3 protein: CASTLTGREDQPQHF
CDR3 DNA: TGTGCCAGCACCCTGACAGGGCGTGAGGATCAGCCCCAGCATTTT
V gene: TRBV28
CDR3 length: 15
D gene: TRBD1
clone size: NA
J gene: TRBJ1-5

CDR3 protein: CASSSFSGRADNEQFF
CDR3 DNA: TGTGCCAGCAGTTCATTCAGCGGGAGGGCGGACAATGAGCAGTTCTTC
V gene: TRBV28
CDR3 length: 16
D gene: TRBD2
clone size: NA
J gene: TRBJ2-1

CDR3 protein: CASSLLAFQGPSPLHF
CDR3 DNA: TGTGCCAGCAGTTTATTGGCTTTTCAGGGTCCTTCACCCCTCCACTTT
V gene: TRBV28
CDR3 length: 16
D gene: NA
clone size: NA
J gene: TRBJ1-6

CDR3 protein: CASSFTGARNEQFF
CDR3 DNA: TGTGCCAGTAGTTTCACGGGGGCCCGCAATGAGCAGTTCTTC
V gene: TRBV19
CDR3 length: 14
D gene: NA
clone size: NA
J gene: TRBJ2-1

CDR3 protein: CASSRPGREYEQYF
CDR3 DNA: TGTGCCAGCAGTCGCCCGGGACGGGAATACGAGCAGTACTTC
V gene: TRBV27
CDR3 length: 14
D gene: NA
clone size: NA
J gene: TRBJ2-7

CDR3 protein: CASSQAPGAAQYF
CDR3 DNA: TGCGCCAGCAGCCAGGCACCGGGTGCGGCCCAGTACTTC
V gene: TRBV4-3
CDR3 length: 13
D gene: NA
clone size: NA
J gene: TRBJ2-5

CDR3 protein: CAWSGSGVQPQHF
CDR3 DNA: TGTGCCTGGAGCGGTTCCGGGGTTCAGCCCCAGCATTTT
V gene: TRBV30
CDR3 length: 13
D gene: NA
clone size: NA
J gene: TRBJ1-5

CDR3 protein: CASRLLTLNTEAFF
CDR3 DNA: TGTGCCAGCAGACTACTGACACTGAACACTGAAGCTTTCTTT
V gene: TRBV27
CDR3 length: 14
D gene: NA
clone size: NA
J gene: TRBJ1-1

CDR3 protein: CSVGWQIQETQYF
CDR3 DNA: TGCAGCGTTGGTTGGCAGATCCAAGAGACCCAGTACTTC
V gene: TRBV29-1
CDR3 length: 13
D gene: NA
clone size: once
J gene: TRBJ2-5

CDR3 protein: CASSLEGVTYEQYF
CDR3 DNA: TGCGCCAGCAGCTTGGAGGGAGTAACCTACGAGCAGTACTTC
V gene: TRBV5-1
CDR3 length: 14
D gene: NA
clone size: NA
J gene: TRBJ2-7

CDR3 protein: CASSSSNTYEQYF
CDR3 DNA: TGTGCCAGCAGCTCGTCAAATACCTACGAGCAGTACTTC
V gene: TRBV7-2
CDR3 length: 13
D gene: NA
clone size: NA
J gene: TRBJ2-7

CDR3 protein: CASSWLSGNTIYF
CDR3 DNA: TGCGCCAGCAGCTGGCTCTCTGGAAACACCATATATTTT
V gene: TRBV5-1
CDR3 length: 13
D gene: NA
clone size: few
J gene: TRBJ1-3

CDR3 protein: CATWGGRGEQFF
CDR3 DNA: TGTGCCACTTGGGGGGGTAGGGGTGAGCAGTTCTTC
V gene: TRBV19
CDR3 length: 12
D gene: TRBD2
clone size: once
J gene: TRBJ2-1

CDR3 protein: CATSRPLGLDGDYGYTF
CDR3 DNA: TGTGCCACCAGCAGACCCCTGGGCCTAGACGGAGATTATGGCTACACCTTC
V gene: TRBV15
CDR3 length: 17
D gene: NA
clone size: NA
J gene: TRBJ1-2

CDR3 protein: CASLLGGGSYNSPLHF
CDR3 DNA: TGTGCCAGCCTTCTAGGGGGCGGCTCCTATAATTCACCCCTCCACTTT
V gene: TRBV28
CDR3 length: 16
D gene: TRBD1
clone size: NA
J gene: TRBJ1-6

CDR3 protein: CASSQDRGDRFNEQFF
CDR3 DNA: TGCGCCAGCAGCCAAGATCGGGGGGACAGGTTCAATGAGCAGTTCTTC
V gene: TRBV4-3
CDR3 length: 16
D gene: NA
clone size: NA
J gene: TRBJ2-1

CDR3 protein: CASSHKQGSGNTIYF
CDR3 DNA: TGTGCCAGCAGCCACAAACAGGGGTCAGGAAACACCATATATTTT
V gene: TRBV14
CDR3 length: 15
D gene: TRBD1
clone size: NA
J gene: TRBJ1-3

CDR3 protein: CATRQGAYTEAFF
CDR3 DNA: TGTGCCACCAGACAGGGGGCTTACACTGAAGCTTTCTTT
V gene: TRBV24-1
CDR3 length: 13
D gene: TRBD1
clone size: NA
J gene: TRBJ1-1

CDR3 protein: CASGEATNEKLFF
CDR3 DNA: TGTGCCAGCGGGGAAGCAACTAATGAAAAACTGTTTTTT
V gene: TRBV28
CDR3 length: 13
D gene: NA
clone size: NA
J gene: TRBJ1-4

CDR3 protein: CASSQDHFNTEAFF
CDR3 DNA: TGTGCCAGCAGCCAGGACCACTTTAACACTGAAGCTTTCTTT
V gene: TRBV21-1
CDR3 length: 14
D gene: NA
clone size: NA
J gene: TRBJ1-1

CDR3 protein: CATSTGQGPYEQYF
CDR3 DNA: TGTGCCACCAGCACGGGACAGGGGCCCTACGAGCAGTACTTC
V gene: TRBV15
CDR3 length: 14
D gene: TRBD1
clone size: once
J gene: TRBJ2-7

CDR3 protein: CASSVGLEGWTGELFF
CDR3 DNA: TGTGCCAGCAGCGTAGGGCTAGAGGGGTGGACCGGGGAGCTGTTTTTT
V gene: TRBV9
CDR3 length: 16
D gene: NA
clone size: NA
J gene: TRBJ2-2

CDR3 protein: CASSPAPQGAYEQYF
CDR3 DNA: TGTGCCAGCAGCCCAGCGCCACAGGGGGCCTACGAGCAGTACTTC
V gene: TRBV7-7
CDR3 length: 15
D gene: TRBD1
clone size: once
J gene: TRBJ2-7

CDR3 protein: CASSLAGNSNQPQHF
CDR3 DNA: TGTGCCAGCAGTTTAGCTGGGAATAGCAATCAGCCCCAGCATTTT
V gene: TRBV27
CDR3 length: 15
D gene: NA
clone size: NA
J gene: TRBJ1-5

CDR3 protein: CASSIGTETQYF
CDR3 DNA: TGTGCCAGTAGTATTGGAACGGAGACCCAGTACTTC
V gene: TRBV19
CDR3 length: 12
D gene: NA
clone size: NA
J gene: TRBJ2-5

CDR3 protein: CASSQGLTAATQYF
CDR3 DNA: TGTGCCAGCAGTCAGGGACTAACGGCAGCTACGCAGTATTTT
V gene: TRBV28
CDR3 length: 14
D gene: TRBD2
clone size: NA
J gene: TRBJ2-3

CDR3 protein: CASSYSEQGALQETQYF
CDR3 DNA: TGTGCCAGCAGTTACTCCGAGCAGGGGGCTCTCCAAGAGACCCAGTACTTC
V gene: TRBV6-2/TRBV6-3
CDR3 length: 17
D gene: TRBD1
clone size: NA
J gene: TRBJ2-5

CDR3 protein: CASGLQSSGISSYNEQFF
CDR3 DNA: TGTGCTAGTGGTTTGCAATCTAGCGGTATCAGCTCCTACAATGAGCAGTTCTTC
V gene: TRBV12-5
CDR3 length: 18
D gene: TRBD2
clone size: NA
J gene: TRBJ2-1

CDR3 protein: CASSRAGPRGEAFF
CDR3 DNA: TGTGCCAGCAGCCGCGCCGGGCCCCGGGGTGAAGCTTTCTTT
V gene: TRBV11-2
CDR3 length: 14
D gene: NA
clone size: NA
J gene: TRBJ1-1

CDR3 protein: CASTMGLAGDTQYF
CDR3 DNA: TGTGCCAGTACCATGGGACTAGCGGGAGATACGCAGTATTTT
V gene: TRBV7-2
CDR3 length: 14
D gene: TRBD2
clone size: NA
J gene: TRBJ2-3

CDR3 protein: CASTNPPVDGYTF
CDR3 DNA: TGTGCCAGCACCAATCCTCCCGTAGATGGCTACACCTTC
V gene: TRBV12-3/TRBV12-4
CDR3 length: 13
D gene: NA
clone size: NA
J gene: TRBJ1-2

CDR3 protein: CASSLEVHYEQYF
CDR3 DNA: TGTGCCAGCAGCTTAGAGGTTCACTACGAGCAGTACTTC
V gene: TRBV7-9
CDR3 length: 13
D gene: NA
clone size: NA
J gene: TRBJ2-7

CDR3 protein: CASSRQDSNQPQHF
CDR3 DNA: TGTGCCAGCAGCCGACAGGATAGCAATCAGCCCCAGCATTTT
V gene: TRBV9
CDR3 length: 14
D gene: NA
clone size: few
J gene: TRBJ1-5

CDR3 protein: CASSLIGPVGKLFF
CDR3 DNA: TGTGCCAGCAGCCTTATAGGCCCGGTCGGAAAACTGTTTTTT
V gene: TRBV7-8
CDR3 length: 14
D gene: NA
clone size: NA
J gene: TRBJ1-4

CDR3 protein: CASSYVQGTEAFF
CDR3 DNA: TGTGCCAGCAGTTATGTCCAGGGCACTGAAGCTTTCTTT
V gene: TRBV6-2/TRBV6-3
CDR3 length: 13
D gene: NA
clone size: NA
J gene: TRBJ1-1

CDR3 protein: CASSVASPGLAASQETQYF
CDR3 DNA: TGTGCCAGCAGCGTAGCGTCACCGGGACTAGCGGCAAGCCAAGAGACCCAGTACTTC
V gene: TRBV9
CDR3 length: 19
D gene: TRBD2
clone size: NA
J gene: TRBJ2-5

CDR3 protein: CASSLSGKLYEQYF
CDR3 DNA: TGTGCCAGCAGTTTATCGGGGAAACTCTACGAGCAGTACTTC
V gene: TRBV28
CDR3 length: 14
D gene: NA
clone size: NA
J gene: TRBJ2-7

CDR3 protein: CSVTTGVGDTQYF
CDR3 DNA: TGCAGCGTTACGACAGGGGTAGGGGATACGCAGTATTTT
V gene: TRBV29-1
CDR3 length: 13
D gene: TRBD1
clone size: NA
J gene: TRBJ2-3

CDR3 protein: CASNEIGIAKNIQYF
CDR3 DNA: TGTGCCAGCAACGAAATCGGAATAGCCAAAAACATTCAGTACTTC
V gene: TRBV2
CDR3 length: 15
D gene: NA
clone size: once
J gene: TRBJ2-4

CDR3 protein: CASSEDTTEQFF
CDR3 DNA: TGCGCCAGCAGTGAAGACACGACTGAGCAGTTCTTC
V gene: TRBV10-1
CDR3 length: 12
D gene: NA
clone size: NA
J gene: TRBJ2-1

CDR3 protein: CASSILAGNEQYF
CDR3 DNA: TGTGCCAGTAGTATTCTAGCGGGAAACGAGCAGTACTTC
V gene: TRBV19
CDR3 length: 13
D gene: TRBD2
clone size: NA
J gene: TRBJ2-7

CDR3 protein: CASSVVVIETQYF
CDR3 DNA: TGCGCCAGCAGTGTAGTTGTTATCGAGACCCAGTACTTC
V gene: TRBV10-1
CDR3 length: 13
D gene: NA
clone size: NA
J gene: TRBJ2-5

CDR3 protein: CASSQDWRVAGGVETQYF
CDR3 DNA: TGTGCCAGCAGCCAAGATTGGAGGGTAGCGGGAGGGGTAGAGACCCAGTACTTC
V gene: TRBV4-2
CDR3 length: 18
D gene: TRBD2
clone size: NA
J gene: TRBJ2-5

CDR3 protein: CAIRGQGGYNEQFF
CDR3 DNA: TGTGCCATCAGAGGACAGGGGGGGTACAATGAGCAGTTCTTC
V gene: TRBV10-3
CDR3 length: 14
D gene: TRBD1
clone size: NA
J gene: TRBJ2-1

CDR3 protein: CASSQGDTIYF
CDR3 DNA: TGTGCCAGCAGCCAAGGTGACACCATATATTTT
V gene: TRBV3-1/TRBV3-2
CDR3 length: 11
D gene: NA
clone size: NA
J gene: TRBJ1-3

CDR3 protein: CASSFGQWVNTGELFF
CDR3 DNA: TGCGCCAGCAGCTTCGGGCAGTGGGTGAACACCGGGGAGCTGTTTTTT
V gene: TRBV5-1
CDR3 length: 16
D gene: NA
clone size: NA
J gene: TRBJ2-2

CDR3 protein: CASSPNINGYTF
CDR3 DNA: TGTGCCAGTAGTCCCAATATAAATGGCTACACCTTC
V gene: TRBV19
CDR3 length: 12
D gene: NA
clone size: NA
J gene: TRBJ1-2

CDR3 protein: CASSPVGNEQYF
CDR3 DNA: TGTGCCAGCTCACCGGTGGGAAACGAGCAGTACTTC
V gene: TRBV18
CDR3 length: 12
D gene: NA
clone size: NA
J gene: TRBJ2-7

CDR3 protein: CASSFPIDEQYF
CDR3 DNA: TGTGCCAGCAGTTTCCCGATCGACGAGCAGTACTTC
V gene: TRBV6-2/TRBV6-3
CDR3 length: 12
D gene: NA
clone size: NA
J gene: TRBJ2-7

CDR3 protein: CASRGSIRGELFF
CDR3 DNA: TGTGCCAGCCGGGGGTCCATACGCGGGGAGCTGTTTTTT
V gene: TRBV2
CDR3 length: 13
D gene: NA
clone size: NA
J gene: TRBJ2-2

CDR3 protein: CASSYLGAGETDTQYF
CDR3 DNA: TGTGCCAGCAGTTACCTGGGGGCAGGGGAAACAGATACGCAGTATTTT
V gene: TRBV6-2/TRBV6-3
CDR3 length: 16
D gene: NA
clone size: NA
J gene: TRBJ2-3

CDR3 protein: CAWSVRTGVGWSPLHF
CDR3 DNA: TGTGCCTGGAGTGTTCGCACGGGAGTAGGATGGTCACCCCTCCACTTT
V gene: TRBV30
CDR3 length: 16
D gene: NA
clone size: NA
J gene: TRBJ1-6